A selection of T cell receptor beta chains follows, all from one sample in a study of T cell repertoires in cytomegalovirus infection. TCRdb fed the reads into MiXCR, producing one record per CDR3 protein. The sample has some 920,000 distinct CDR3 sequences; more than 25% are singletons. No antigen is known for these receptors. Sequencing was performed on cultured CD8+ T cells from PBMCs, taken from culture after CMV antigen stimulation. The source is a human donor in good health (CMV status not recorded). Some clones in this sample may be carry-over from other donors' samples. The CDR3 runs from the conserved cysteine through the conserved F or W. Each record gives: D gene, J gene, clone size, V gene, CDR3 DNA, CDR3 protein. A D gene is named only where the DNA matches it firmly. Clone size is given for some rows only: seen once, a few or many times, or a class if the clone is expanded.

D: TRBD1; J: TRBJ1-2; size: -; V: TRBV12-3/TRBV12-4; DNA: TGTGCCAGCAGTTTTGTCAGGGGGGCTAACTATGGCTACACCTTC; CDR3: CASSFVRGANYGYTF
D: -; J: TRBJ2-1; size: few; V: TRBV14; DNA: TGTGCCAGCAGCCAAGAGTCAGGGAGAAATGAGCAGTTCTTC; CDR3: CASSQESGRNEQFF
D: -; J: TRBJ2-1; size: few; V: TRBV13; DNA: TGTGCCAGCAGTCGCACACGTGGAGATGGGCAGTTCTTC; CDR3: CASSRTRGDGQFF
D: -; J: TRBJ2-7; size: -; V: TRBV5-1; DNA: TGCGCCAGCAGCTTGGCTGGGTCCATCGAGCAGTACTTC; CDR3: CASSLAGSIEQYF
D: -; J: TRBJ1-2; size: -; V: TRBV14; DNA: TGTGCCAGCAGCCTAAACTTGGACAGTCGGCTCTATGGCTACACCTTC; CDR3: CASSLNLDSRLYGYTF
D: -; J: TRBJ2-7; size: -; V: TRBV6-2/TRBV6-3; DNA: TGTGCCAGCAGTTACTCTGGCGCAGGCTACGAGCAGTACTTC; CDR3: CASSYSGAGYEQYF
D: -; J: TRBJ1-1; size: many; V: TRBV19; DNA: TGTGCCAGTAGTATGGAGGGGGGCACTGAAGCTTTCTTT; CDR3: CASSMEGGTEAFF
D: TRBD1; J: TRBJ2-7; size: -; V: TRBV29-1; DNA: TGCAGCGCAACAGGGGGCCCCTACGAGCAGTACTTC; CDR3: CSATGGPYEQYF
D: TRBD2; J: TRBJ2-1; size: few; V: TRBV7-9; DNA: TGTGCCAGCAGCGTACGACTAGCGGGGGCCTCGAGGGACAATGAGCAGTTCTTC; CDR3: CASSVRLAGASRDNEQFF
D: -; J: TRBJ2-2; size: few; V: TRBV19; DNA: TGTGCCAGTAGTATAGATCGATATGGGGGAATCGTCACCGGGGAGCTGTTTTTT; CDR3: CASSIDRYGGIVTGELFF
D: -; J: TRBJ1-1; size: -; V: TRBV5-1; DNA: TGCGCCAGCAGCGGAAGACTGGACGGTAAGAACACTGAAGCTGTCTTT; CDR3: CASSGRLDGKNTEAVF
D: TRBD2; J: TRBJ2-1; size: many; V: TRBV6-2/TRBV6-3; DNA: TGTGCCAGCAGTCGAGCGGGGGCTTACAATGAGCAGTTCTTC; CDR3: CASSRAGAYNEQFF
D: -; J: TRBJ2-6; size: -; V: TRBV5-4; DNA: TGTGCCGTTACACCCCGAGTAGGGATTGGGGCCAACGTCCTGACTTTC; CDR3: CAVTPRVGIGANVLTF
D: TRBD1; J: TRBJ1-2; size: few; V: TRBV12-5; DNA: TGTGCTAGTGGTTCCGGGACAGGGGGCTATTTACCCTATGGCTACACCTTC; CDR3: CASGSGTGGYLPYGYTF
D: -; J: TRBJ2-5; size: -; V: TRBV2; DNA: TGTGCCAGCGTTACCAGAGAGACCCAGTACTTC; CDR3: CASVTRETQYF
D: TRBD2; J: TRBJ2-1; size: -; V: TRBV4-1; DNA: TGCGCCAGCAGCCAAACTAGCGGGGGACACTACAATGAGCAGTTCTTC; CDR3: CASSQTSGGHYNEQFF
D: -; J: TRBJ2-1; size: few; V: TRBV27; DNA: TGTGCCAGCAGCCAATCGATTACTAGCTCCTACAATGAGCAGTTCTTC; CDR3: CASSQSITSSYNEQFF
D: TRBD1; J: TRBJ1-2; size: many; V: TRBV7-2; DNA: TGTGCCAGCAGCGCACTAACGGGACAGAACTATGGCTACACCTTC; CDR3: CASSALTGQNYGYTF
D: -; J: TRBJ2-5; size: -; V: TRBV7-9; DNA: TGTGCCAGCAGCTTAGATCCGGGGCCGGAGACTCAGTACTTC; CDR3: CASSLDPGPETQYF